This is a list of T cell receptor beta chains from one sample in a study of blood T cell repertoires in COVID-19. Sequenced by immunoSEQ multiplex PCR; TCRdb stores in-frame clones only, minus some. The sample lists approximately 150,000 clones, around 81% occurring once. The sequencing input was PBMCs or T cells enriched from blood (not recorded which). The origin of the receptors is a man in his forties who had recovered from COVID-19. CDR3s include the opening cysteine and the closing phenylalanine or tryptophan. A D gene is named only where the DNA matches it firmly. Clone size is stated in some rows and not others, as once, few, many or a class when expanded.

J gene | clone size | D gene | V gene | CDR3 DNA | CDR3 protein
TRBJ2-7 | - | TRBD2 | TRBV19 | TGTGCCAGTAGTCCGACTAGCGGTCGCTCCTACGAGCAGTACTTC | CASSPTSGRSYEQYF
TRBJ1-6 | once | TRBD1 | TRBV10-3 | TGTGCCATCAGTCGACAGGGGGCTGGAACACCCCTCCACTTT | CAISRQGAGTPLHF
TRBJ1-2 | - | TRBD1 | TRBV18 | TGTGCCAGCTCACCACTCGAACAGAACAGGGGCGGTGGCTACACCTTC | CASSPLEQNRGGGYTF
TRBJ2-2 | once | - | TRBV10-3 | TGTGCCATCAGCGGGGACTCCCGAATCACCGGGGAGCTGTTTTTT | CAISGDSRITGELFF
TRBJ1-6 | - | - | TRBV9 | TGTGCCAGCAGCGCGTATAATTCACCCCTCCACTTT | CASSAYNSPLHF
TRBJ2-3 | - | TRBD2 | TRBV13 | TGTGCCAGCAGCTTGGAGCGGGGGGGCGGCACAGATACGCAGTATTTT | CASSLERGGGTDTQYF
TRBJ2-1 | - | TRBD2 | TRBV18 | TGTGCCAGTTACCCCGGGACTAGCGGGGATCATGAGCAGTTCTTC | CASYPGTSGDHEQFF
TRBJ2-5 | - | - | TRBV7-2 | TGTGCCAGCAGCTCTCGGGGACATTCCCAAGAGACCCAGTACTTC | CASSSRGHSQETQYF
TRBJ1-1 | once | - | TRBV3-1/TRBV3-2 | TGTGCCAGCAGCCCCTCCGGCGCCCAGGGTAAACCTGAAGCTTTCTTT | CASSPSGAQGKPEAFF
TRBJ1-1 | - | - | TRBV16 | TGTGCCAGCAGCCATACCCGACACGGCCTATTCACTGAAGCTTTCTTT | CASSHTRHGLFTEAFF
TRBJ1-6 | - | - | TRBV5-5 | TGTGCCAGCAGGCTACCGGGAACAGGGAATTCACCCCTCCACTTT | CASRLPGTGNSPLHF
TRBJ1-2 | once | - | TRBV11-2 | TGTGCCAGCAGCTTAGCGGGGGATGGCTACACCTTC | CASSLAGDGYTF
TRBJ2-5 | - | - | TRBV11-2 | TGTGCCAGCAGTGACACCGTGTTAAAGACCCAGTACTTC | CASSDTVLKTQYF
TRBJ2-3 | - | - | TRBV12-5 | TGTGCTAGTGGTTCCTTCTCAGGGAGGAGTACAGATACGCAGTATTTT | CASGSFSGRSTDTQYF
TRBJ1-4 | - | - | TRBV10-3 | TGTGCCATCAGAGACGAGGGAAAACTGTTTTTT | CAIRDEGKLFF
TRBJ2-3 | - | TRBD2 | TRBV4-2 | TGTGCCAGCAGCCAAGATACTACTAGCGGGGGGGCAGATACGCAGTATTTT | CASSQDTTSGGADTQYF
TRBJ2-7 | few | - | TRBV6-6 | TGTGCCAGCAGTTACTCAGACATCGAGCAGTACTTC | CASSYSDIEQYF
TRBJ2-1 | - | - | TRBV27 | TGTGCCAGCAGTTTGGGGGGACGGGCTGAGCAGTTCTTC | CASSLGGRAEQFF
TRBJ2-7 | many | TRBD2 | TRBV3-1/TRBV3-2 | TGTGCCAGCAGCCCCAACACCGGGGGGGGAGGAGGCGAGCAGTACTTC | CASSPNTGGGGGEQYF
TRBJ2-3 | - | TRBD2 | TRBV24-1 | TGTGCCACCGGAACGGGACTAGCGGGGTCTACAGATACGCAGTATTTT | CATGTGLAGSTDTQYF
TRBJ1-5 | - | TRBD1 | TRBV18 | TGTGCCAGCTCACCGACAGGGGGCAATCAGCCCCAGCATTTT | CASSPTGGNQPQHF
TRBJ1-2 | - | - | TRBV6-1 | TGTGCCAGCACCTCGGAGGGACGGCCGAAGGGCTACACCTTC | CASTSEGRPKGYTF
TRBJ2-2 | - | TRBD1 | TRBV27 | TGTGCCAGCAGTTTAGACGGGGACAGCACCGGGGAGCTGTTTTTT | CASSLDGDSTGELFF
TRBJ1-5 | - | - | TRBV2 | TGTGCCAGCAGTAAAAGGGGGGGCAGGATGACTTATAGCAATCAGCCCCAGCATTTT | CASSKRGGRMTYSNQPQHF
TRBJ1-2 | - | - | TRBV3-1/TRBV3-2 | TGTGCCAGCGGGACTGGGGGGAGAGGCTACACCTTC | CASGTGGRGYTF
TRBJ1-2 | - | TRBD1 | TRBV29-1 | TGCAGCGTTGAAAGGACGACAGGGGGCCCCCGACGTTATGGCTACACCTTC | CSVERTTGGPRRYGYTF
TRBJ2-3 | - | TRBD2 | TRBV24-1 | TGTGCCACCAGTGATTTAGGACTAGCGGGGGCTATTCCGACGCAGTATTTT | CATSDLGLAGAIPTQYF
TRBJ2-5 | - | TRBD2 | TRBV2 | TGTGCCAGCAAAAGAAGGGAGGGGACCCAGTACTTC | CASKRREGTQYF
TRBJ1-4 | - | - | TRBV7-2 | TGTGCCAGCAGCCCGGAAGGCGCGGGGAGACTGTTTTTT | CASSPEGAGRLFF
TRBJ1-4 | - | TRBD1 | TRBV6-6 | TGTGCCAGCAGCCTGGGTCCGACAGGGCTCAACGAAAAACTGTTTTTT | CASSLGPTGLNEKLFF
TRBJ1-3 | few | - | TRBV10-1 | TGCGCCAGCAGTGAGTCCCCAGGGAGGAACACCATATATTTT | CASSESPGRNTIYF
TRBJ1-2 | - | - | TRBV30 | TGTGCCTGGAGTGGGGTTCGGAGGGCCGGCTATGGCTACACCTTC | CAWSGVRRAGYGYTF
TRBJ1-2 | - | - | TRBV5-8 | TGTGCCAGCCAATCGGAGGATCCAGGTGGCTACACCTTC | CASQSEDPGGYTF
TRBJ2-5 | - | - | TRBV5-4 | TGTGCCAGCAGCTTAACAGGGCTCCAAGAGACCCAGTACTTC | CASSLTGLQETQYF
TRBJ1-5 | - | TRBD1 | TRBV19 | TGTGCCAGTAGTTCCCCGGACAGGGGGCTATACCAGCCCCAGCATTTT | CASSSPDRGLYQPQHF
TRBJ1-6 | once | TRBD1 | TRBV27 | TGTGCCAGCAGCCGACAGGGGGCGTATAATTCACCCCTCCACTTT | CASSRQGAYNSPLHF
TRBJ1-6 | - | TRBD1 | TRBV11-2 | TGTGCCAGCAGCCCCCAGACAGGGGTAACATCACCCCTCCACTTT | CASSPQTGVTSPLHF
TRBJ1-2 | - | TRBD1 | TRBV6-5 | TGTGCCAGCAGACTGTGGGACAGCCCGGGAGGCTACACCTTC | CASRLWDSPGGYTF
TRBJ2-3 | - | - | TRBV21-1 | TGTGCCATCCCGAGGGGGGGCTCCGCCCGGGGCACAGATACGCAGTATTTT | CAIPRGGSARGTDTQYF
TRBJ1-4 | - | TRBD1 | TRBV7-9 | TGTGCCAGCAGCCCGCGGACAGGGGGAGACGAAAAACTGTTTTTT | CASSPRTGGDEKLFF
TRBJ2-3 | - | - | TRBV3-1/TRBV3-2 | TGTGCCAGCAGCCCTAAAACGGATACGCAGTATTTT | CASSPKTDTQYF
TRBJ1-6 | - | - | TRBV30 | TGTGCCTGGAACCCAGGGTCCCTCGCTTCACCCCTCCACTTT | CAWNPGSLASPLHF
TRBJ1-6 | once | - | TRBV14 | TGTGCCAGCAGCCAAGTTCAGGGGACGAGAAATTCACCCCTCCACTTT | CASSQVQGTRNSPLHF
TRBJ2-5 | - | - | TRBV13 | TGTGCCAGCAGCTCATACTTGACAGGACGTCAAGAGACCCAGTACTTC | CASSSYLTGRQETQYF
TRBJ2-3 | - | - | TRBV13 | TGTGCCAGCAGCCCGGGGGTGGTGTCACAGTATTTT | CASSPGVVSQYF
TRBJ1-2 | few | - | TRBV21-1 | TGTGCCAGCAGCAGGCTCCGGGAGGAGGGCTACACCTTC | CASSRLREEGYTF
TRBJ2-1 | once | - | TRBV21-1 | TGTGCCAGCAGCAAAGATAGGGAGACTAGCGGGGGGAGGGAGCAGTTCTTC | CASSKDRETSGGREQFF
TRBJ2-3 | once | TRBD2 | TRBV5-1 | TGCGCCAGCAGCTTGCTCTCGGCTAGCGGCATCACAGATACGCAGTATTTT | CASSLLSASGITDTQYF
TRBJ2-1 | - | TRBD2 | TRBV10-3 | TGTGCCATCAGTGAGTCTCTAGCGGGGGGGCCGCACGAGCAGTTCTTC | CAISESLAGGPHEQFF
TRBJ2-2 | once | - | TRBV7-3 | TGTGCCAGCAGCCCCCGCGGTGCGGGTGGCGGGGAGCTGTTTTTT | CASSPRGAGGGELFF
TRBJ1-4 | - | TRBD1 | TRBV2 | TGTGCCAGCAGTTCCGGGACAGGGAATGAAAAACTGTTTTTT | CASSSGTGNEKLFF
TRBJ1-2 | - | TRBD1 | TRBV4-1 | TGCGCCAGCAGCCAAGGCCCGGACAGGTCCTATGGCTACACCTTC | CASSQGPDRSYGYTF
TRBJ1-3 | - | - | TRBV12-3/TRBV12-4 | TGTGCCAGCACAGGCTCTGGAAACACCATATATTTT | CASTGSGNTIYF
TRBJ2-2 | - | - | TRBV7-9 | TGTGCCAGCAGCTTATTGGCCTTGAACACCGGGGAGCTGTTTTTT | CASSLLALNTGELFF
TRBJ1-1 | - | - | TRBV7-9 | TGTGCCAGCAGTACAGCTACCGACAACACTGAAGCTTTCTTT | CASSTATDNTEAFF
TRBJ1-1 | few | - | TRBV12-3/TRBV12-4 | TGTGCCAGCAGTCAGACCCCTAGACCTGAAGCTTTCTTT | CASSQTPRPEAFF
TRBJ1-4 | - | TRBD1 | TRBV3-1/TRBV3-2 | TGTGCCAGCAGCCAAGATCGGGACAGCCGCATTAATGAAAAACTGTTTTTT | CASSQDRDSRINEKLFF
TRBJ2-3 | - | TRBD1 | TRBV2 | TGTGCCTCCTGTAGGACAGGGGGCAGGGATACGCAGTATTTT | CASCRTGGRDTQYF
TRBJ1-1 | - | TRBD1 | TRBV6-1 | TGTGCCAGCAGTGCAGCAGGGGGCGCCTATGAAGCTTTCTTT | CASSAAGGAYEAFF